This T cell receptor beta chain originates from a study of cytomegalovirus exposure and HLA in healthy donors listed by TCRdb under 2017. Background for the entire study: According to a later analysis, the approximately 120 validation repertoires were produced on the same platform as the 600 to 850 repertoires of the first cohort. A separate validation cohort of about 110 different subjects was used in addition to the 666-subject first cohort. The study aimed to test whether cataloging public T cell receptors could reveal signatures of past pathogen exposure. To predict cytomegalovirus infection status, the study brought together high-throughput TCR immunosequencing, statistical association of individual TCRs with disease status, and machine learning.

The method behind the library was the immunoSEQ multiplex PCR assay. The paper's data handling went like this. A statistical classification framework was developed to diagnose cytomegalovirus status using the catalog of TCR beta chain sequences. Here the immuneACCESS table is served through TCRdb, limited to in-frame sequences with V and J called. Missing clones are a known gap in these copies; in checked studies unresolved V genes cover under half, and the rest lacks a known reason. That table furnishes V, J and clone size, whereas the DNA furnished D and trimming. The sample has 100,000 to 150,000 clones on record, roughly 89% of them singletons. The ten most abundant clones make up 1.5% to 2% of the sample. The paper's findings and limits, for the study overall: The authors suggested that the approach could potentially be extended to other disease states and immunological phenotypes. A later analysis had no HLA typing for the validation cohort, so co-occurrence there was scored across all 110 or so repertoires. Of the cluster scores, approximately 95% were above 0 in a later analysis, which found that TCRs clustered in the first cohort also tended to co-occur in the approximately 120 validation repertoires. Most TCR sequences were observed very rarely across donors, whereas some public TCRs were present in many individuals. In the study, around 160 TCR beta chains were listed as associated with cytomegalovirus. In both the original and validation cohorts, the classifier was reported to diagnose cytomegalovirus status with high specificity and sensitivity. A few of the identified cytomegalovirus-associated TCR beta chains were confirmed in vitro to be specific for cytomegalovirus antigens.

The donors were included in the validation cohort of roughly 130 subjects, a group kept apart from the approximately 650-subject first cohort. From its cysteine to its phenylalanine, the CDR3 spans 15 amino acids. The retained sequence is limited to the CDR3, 45 bases, with the frame set at the first base. Clipping removes 3 bases from V and 7 bases from J, with 4 as the unmatched junction base count. As encoded in the germline V gene (reference sequence), CDR1 is GTSNPN while CDR2 is SVGIG. A remark on this clone: There is no known antigen for this receptor. Within one base of it there is no much larger clone, and no base qualities were kept.

The sample comprised PBMCs. The chain uses TRBV30 and TRBJ2-1; 15 central nucleotides agree with TRBD2. The sequence was obtained from a woman in her late teens or twenties in good health and CMV-seronegative. The encoded CDR3 is CAWSWGLAGGNEQFF. Read as DNA, the sequence is TGTGCCTGGAGCTGGGGACTAGCGGGGGGAAATGAGCAGTTCTTC. With the rest looked up from the reference TRBV30 and TRBJ2-1 genes rather than sequenced, the full variable domain is SQTIHQWPATLVQPVGSPLSLECTVEGTSNPNLYWYRQAAGRGLQLLFYSVGIGQISSEVPQNLSASRPQDRQFILSSKKLLLSDSGFYLCAWSWGLAGGNEQFFGPGTRLTVL.